The 17 T cell receptor beta chains given below trace back to one sample, sequenced in a study of response to subunit inactivated influenza vaccine. TCRdb re-called the RT-PCR reads with MiXCR, one entry per CDR3 protein. Here the sample spans about 780,000 distinct CDR3 sequences, approximately 18% being singletons. Sample: PBMCs from blood, taken more than 4 days after vaccination. The receptors shown here come from a man between 45 and 60 years old who received an inactivated influenza vaccine.

Turning to this clonotype: A read error may explain this, as a much larger clone is one base away. The genes are TRBV12-3 or TRBV12-4 and TRBJ2-7, with D possibly TRBD2 on 6 matching bases. This CDR3 is 14 amino acids long. The CDR3 DNA sequence: TGTGCCAGCTGTTTCAACGGGAGAGACTACGAGCAGTACTTC. Translation: CASCFNGRDYEQYF.

This clonotype has more than one count but fewer than ten. This chain joins TRBV20-1 and TRBJ2-3; TRBD2 matches 13 bases. The CDR3 spans 15 residues. The germline V gene encodes CDR1 DFQATT and CDR2 SNEGSKA (reference sequence). Unmatched junction bases numbered 6, after V lost 4 bases and J lost 5 bases. The CDR3, as DNA: TGCAGTGCTACGGGACTAGCGGGGATGATAGATACGCAGTATTTT. Its protein product is CSATGLAGMIDTQYF.

V usage is TRBV7-8 and J usage is TRBJ2-2, with 10 bases matching TRBD2. Germline V gene sequence: CDR1 SGHVS, CDR2 FQNEAQ. Trimming took 5 bases from V and 5 from J; bases not matched to a gene: 11. The CDR3 covers 17 residues. CDR3 residues: CASSLGLAERRTGELFF. For the CDR3, the DNA is TGTGCCAGCAGCCTTGGACTAGCGGAGAGGCGGACCGGGGAGCTGTTTTTT.

This clonotype has just a few counts. This chain connects TRBV27 to TRBJ2-7; D is perhaps TRBD2 (5 bases). The CDR3 runs to 15 residues. Germline V lookup: CDR1 MNHEY, CDR2 SMNVEV (reference sequence). The V end lost 6 bases, the J end lost 0 bases, and 15 bases lay between the germline ends. The CDR3 DNA reads TGTGCCAGCAGCCCAGTTATCGGGAACTCCTACGAGCAGTACTTC. The encoded protein is CASSPVIGNSYEQYF.

The chain combines TRBV11-2 with TRBJ2-3, with D possibly called TRBD1 or TRBD2 (5 bases each). The CDR3 extends over 16 amino acids. The germline V gene encodes CDR1 SGHAT and CDR2 FQNNGV. V was cut by 0 bases and J by 4 bases, with 14 bases left in between. CDR3 region: CASSLDIMGVPDTQYF. Here the CDR3 DNA reads TGTGCCAGCAGCTTAGACATAATGGGGGTTCCAGATACGCAGTATTTT.

This clonotype has only one observation. The V call is TRBV20-1, the J call TRBJ1-5; possibly TRBD1 for D (5 bases). The CDR3 extends over 18 amino acids. V lost 1 base, J lost 1 base, and 20 bases lay in between. Per the germline V gene, CDR1 is DFQATT and CDR2 is SNEGSKA (reference sequence). The CDR3: CSARAAGLQTGSNQPQHF. The CDR3 nucleotides are TGCAGTGCTAGAGCGGCAGGGCTCCAAACGGGAAGCAATCAGCCCCAGCATTTT.

The V and J genes are TRBV20-1 and TRBJ2-3; D gene unclear. Trimming removed 3 bases from V and 3 bases from J, with 10 bases in between. The CDR3 has 13 residues. Germline CDR1 is DFQATT and CDR2 is SNEGSKA (reference sequence). The CDR3 bases are TGCAGTGCTAGGTCGACGATGACAGATACGCAGTATTTT. Protein sequence: CSARSTMTDTQYF.

Many counts were recorded for this clonotype. The rearrangement links TRBV5-1 to TRBJ1-4; D gene ambiguous. Trimming cost V 1 base and J 4 bases, with 8 bases left between them. Looked up from germline, CDR1 is SGHRS and CDR2 is YFSETQ. This CDR3 has 14 residues. Here the CDR3 DNA reads TGCGCCAGCAGCTTGTGGTCTTATAATGAAAAACTGTTTTTT. Translated: CASSLWSYNEKLFF.

The chain uses TRBV4-1 and TRBJ2-3, with a possible D match to TRBD1 (5 bases). Germline CDR1 and CDR2: MGHRA and YSYEKL. This CDR3 is 16 amino acids long. Trimming took off 4 bases at V and 0 bases at J, with 14 bases between the two ends. The CDR3 spells CASSPSGSGSTDTQYF. CDR3 nucleotides: TGCGCCAGCAGCCCCTCCGGGTCAGGGAGCACAGATACGCAGTATTTT.

This clonotype has only a few counts. The CDR3 sequence: CSAREMGLAGGAYEQYF. As DNA, the CDR3 is TGCAGTGCTAGAGAAATGGGGCTAGCGGGAGGTGCCTACGAGCAGTACTTC. The chain couples TRBV20-1 to TRBJ2-7; 11 nucleotides align to TRBD2. V lost 0 bases, J lost 2 bases, and 9 bases stayed unmatched. Germline-derived CDR1 and CDR2 are DFQATT and SNEGSKA (reference sequence). This CDR3 is 17 amino acids long.

This clonotype has just a few counts. The chain joins TRBV4-3 to TRBJ2-1, with D uncertain. Trimming cost V 0 bases and J 1 base, with 10 bases left between them. CDR1 and CDR2 (germline): LGHNA, YSLEER. The CDR3 has 16 residues. The CDR3 nucleotides read TGCGCCAGCAGCCAAGATCCCTTGGGTTCCTACAATGAGCAGTTCTTC. This translates into CASSQDPLGSYNEQFF.

Many counts were recorded for this clonotype. The chain carries TRBV11-1 and TRBJ1-2, with 9 bases identical to TRBD1. The germline gives CDR1 SGHAT, CDR2 FQDESV (reference sequence). V lost 1 base, J lost 0 bases, and 15 bases stayed unmatched. The CDR3 has 20 residues. The CDR3 protein is CASSLVSLWDREPPNYGYTF. CDR3 nucleotides: TGTGCCAGCAGCTTAGTAAGCCTTTGGGACAGGGAACCGCCTAACTATGGCTACACCTTC. Complete variable domain (other parts from reference TRBV11-1 and TRBJ1-2): EAEVAQSPRYKITEKSQAVAFWCDPISGHATLYWYRQILGQGPELLVQFQDESVVDDSQLPKDRFSAERLKGVDSTLKIQPAELGDSAMYLCASSLVSLWDREPPNYGYTFGSGTRLTVV.

The V gene is TRBV24-1, the J gene TRBJ2-7; weak D call: TRBD2 (6 bases). The CDR3 spans 13 residues. From germline, CDR1 is KGHDR and CDR2 SFDVKD. V was cut by 5 bases and J by 6 bases, with 13 bases left in between. The DNA for the CDR3 is TGTGCCACCAGTGCTAGTAGGCGGGGCGAGCAGTACTTC. This translates into CATSASRRGEQYF.

This clonotype was recorded a few times. The chain uses TRBV15 and TRBJ2-2, with TRBD1 matching 9 bases. Germline V gene lookup returns CDR1 LNHNV and CDR2 YYDKDF (reference sequence). The length of the CDR3 is 18 residues. Trimming removed 2 bases from V and 4 bases from J; junction bases left unmatched: 11. In DNA, the CDR3 is TGTGCCACCAGCAGATTTGTGCCGGGACAGGGAGGCACCGGGGAGCTGTTTTTT. Its translation is CATSRFVPGQGGTGELFF. Based on the CDR3 plus reference TRBV15 and TRBJ2-2, the full variable domain is DAMVIQNPRYQVTQFGKPVTLSCSQTLNHNVMYWYQQKSSQAPKLLFHYYDKDFNNEADTPDNFQSRRPNTSFCFLDIRSPGLGDTAMYLCATSRFVPGQGGTGELFFGEGSRLTVL.

This rearrangement joins TRBV28 to TRBJ1-2; 8 bases line up with TRBD1. CDR1 MDHEN and CDR2 SYDVKM come from the germline V gene. The trim removed 3 bases at V and 8 bases at J, leaving 8 bases unmatched. This CDR3 spans 14 amino acids. In nucleotides, the CDR3 is TGTGCCAGCAGTTTCAGTCTCAGGGGGCGCGGCTACACCTTC. This translates into CASSFSLRGRGYTF.

This clonotype was found a few times. This rearrangement joins TRBV7-9 to TRBJ2-7; 8 bases align to TRBD1. CDR3 size: 15 residues. Per the germline V gene, CDR1 is SEHNR and CDR2 is FQNEAQ (reference sequence). J lost 2 bases, V lost 5 bases, and 8 bases had no gene match. The CDR3 nucleotides are TGTGCCAGCAGCCTACGGGGACAGGTTCCCTACGAGCAGTACTTC. Translated, it gives CASSLRGQVPYEQYF.

This rearrangement joins TRBV2 to TRBJ2-1; the match to TRBD1 covers 7 bases. The CDR3 is made up of 17 amino acids. Germline CDR1 and CDR2: SNHLY and FYNNEI. Trimming removed 5 bases from V and 0 bases from J; junction bases left unmatched: 10. The CDR3 is CASSKKTGTFSYNEQFF. In DNA form, the CDR3 reads TGTGCCAGCAGTAAAAAGACAGGGACCTTCTCCTACAATGAGCAGTTCTTC.